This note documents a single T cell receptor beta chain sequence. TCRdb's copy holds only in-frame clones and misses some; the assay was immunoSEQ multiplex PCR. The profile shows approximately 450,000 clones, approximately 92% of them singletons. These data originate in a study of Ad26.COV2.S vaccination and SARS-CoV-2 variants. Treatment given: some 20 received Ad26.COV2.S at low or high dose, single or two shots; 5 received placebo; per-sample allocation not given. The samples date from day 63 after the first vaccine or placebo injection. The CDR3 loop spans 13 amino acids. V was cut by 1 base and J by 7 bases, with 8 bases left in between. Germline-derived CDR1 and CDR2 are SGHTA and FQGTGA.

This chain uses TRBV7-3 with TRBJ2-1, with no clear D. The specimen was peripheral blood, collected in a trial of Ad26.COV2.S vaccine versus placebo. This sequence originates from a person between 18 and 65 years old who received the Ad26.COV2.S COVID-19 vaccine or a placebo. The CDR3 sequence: CASSLSTRNEQFF. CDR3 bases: TGTGCCAGCAGCTTAAGTACTCGTAATGAGCAGTTCTTC. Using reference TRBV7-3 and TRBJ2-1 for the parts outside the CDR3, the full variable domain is GAGVSQTPSNKVTEKGKYVELRCDPISGHTALYWYRQSLGQGPEFLIYFQGTGAADDSGLPNDRFFAVRPEGSVSTLKIQRTERGDSAVYLCASSLSTRNEQFFGPGTRLTVL.